The 2 T cell receptor beta chains below come from one sample, sequenced in a study of shared clonotypes between healthy human individuals. CD45RO-negative, CCR7-positively selected cells formed the naive CD8 fraction, excluding terminally differentiated effector memory CD45RA+ cells. The assay was immunoSEQ multiplex PCR, and TCRdb's table has in-frame clones only and misses some. The sample comprises about 2.1 million clones, over 85% of which are singletons, and more than 1.5% rests with the top ten. Sequences were obtained from naive CD8+ T cells from PBMCs. The receptors come from a young man in good health. Some clones in this sample may be carry-over from other donors' samples.

About this clone: Other DNA sequences from this sample encode an identical CDR3 as well. The V call is TRBV28, the J call TRBJ2-7, with 10 bases lining up with TRBD2. The CDR3 covers 14 residues. The ends lost 5 bases at V and 4 bases at J; junction bases unmatched: 5. Germline lookup yields CDR1 MDHEN and CDR2 SYDVKM. The CDR3: CASSPLAGVYEQYF. CDR3 nucleotide sequence: TGTGCCAGCAGTCCTCTAGCGGGGGTTTACGAGCAGTACTTC. The full variable domain, completed using reference TRBV28 and TRBJ2-7, is DVKVTQSSRYLVKRTGEKVFLECVQDMDHENMFWYRQDPGLGLRLIYFSYDVKMKEKGDIPEGYSVSREKKERFSLILESASTNQTSMYLCASSPLAGVYEQYFGPGTRLTVT.

Worth noting for this clone: In the same sample, other DNA sequences code for this CDR3. This chain uses TRBV27 with TRBJ1-5; D gene ambiguous. The V gene's germline CDR1 is MNHEY and CDR2 SMNVEV (reference sequence). Trimming shortened V by 3 bases and J by 6 bases, and 9 bases separated the two germline ends. The CDR3 contains 13 residues. Written as DNA, the CDR3 is TGTGCCAGCAGTTTGGGTTCCGCTCAGCCCCAGCATTTT. The encoded protein is CASSLGSAQPQHF.